The next 2 T cell receptor beta chains were all read from a single sample in a study of blood T cell repertoires in COVID-19. TCRdb's table, derived via immunoSEQ multiplex PCR, lists solely in-frame clones and lacks some. The table lists a few hundred thousand clones, around 90% of them singletons. The sample taken for sequencing was PBMCs or T cells enriched from blood (not recorded which). Every receptor here comes from a woman aged 18-29 years who had recovered from COVID-19.

This chain uses TRBV11-2 with TRBJ2-1, with D perhaps TRBD1 (7 bases). This CDR3 is built from 15 residues. The germline V gene encodes CDR1 SGHAT and CDR2 FQNNGV. V shed 1 base and J shed 2 bases, with 9 bases lying between them. CDR3 protein: CASSLGGTAYNEQFF. CDR3 bases: TGTGCCAGCAGCTTAGGCGGGACAGCCTACAATGAGCAGTTCTTC.

The rearrangement joins TRBV7-2 to TRBJ1-1; possibly TRBD1 for D (5 bases). V lost 1 base and J 5 bases, leaving 11 bases between the germline ends. The CDR3 spans 14 residues. From germline, CDR1 is SGHTA and CDR2 FQGNSA. For the CDR3, the DNA is TGTGCCAGCAGCTTAGATATCAGGGTGACTGAAGCTTTCTTT. As protein: CASSLDIRVTEAFF.